The 19 T cell receptor beta chains below all came from one sample that was sequenced in a study of cytomegalovirus exposure and HLA in healthy donors. Researchers ran the PCR with 60 Vbeta and 13 Jbeta primers. Only in-frame clones appear in the TCRdb table, and some are missing; sequencing was by immunoSEQ multiplex PCR. There are about 170,000 clones in the sample; 60% to 80% occur only once, and over 2.5% lies in the top ten. The sample was PBMCs. These TCRs come from a man in his forties in good health and CMV-seronegative.

This sequence joins TRBV19 and TRBJ1-3; 9 nucleotides align to TRBD1. The V gene's germline CDR1 is LNHDA and CDR2 SQIVND (reference sequence). J was trimmed by 4 bases and V by 5 bases; bases with no gene match: 9. This CDR3 has 16 amino acids. The CDR3 is CASSFRRDREGNTIYF. The DNA for the CDR3 is TGTGCCAGTAGTTTCCGCCGGGACAGGGAAGGAAACACCATATATTTT.

The gene calls are TRBV6-5 and TRBJ1-2, with D unresolved. The CDR3 is 13 amino acids. The germline V gene encodes CDR1 MNHEY and CDR2 SVGAGI. The V and J ends lost 3 bases and 4 bases respectively, with 9 bases between them. The CDR3 loop reads CASSYERLYGYTF. In DNA form, the CDR3 reads TGTGCCAGCAGTTATGAGAGACTCTATGGCTACACCTTC.

The chain employs TRBV10-3 and TRBJ2-7; TRBD2 aligns across 7 bases. The CDR3 length is 14 residues. The V gene's germline CDR1 is ENHRY and CDR2 SYGVKD. V shed 10 bases, J shed 9 bases, and the junction held 18 bases outside the gene matches. CDR3 residues: CATLLAEDVVGQYF. CDR3 bases: TGTGCCACCCTCCTAGCGGAAGACGTAGTTGGGCAGTACTTC.

The chain carries TRBV6-5 and TRBJ2-7, with unresolved D. CDR1 and CDR2 (germline): MNHEY, SVGAGI. The CDR3 consists of 15 residues. V dropped 6 bases and J dropped 0 bases, with 15 bases sitting between them. This chain's CDR3 is CASSPAATNSYEQYF. The DNA for the CDR3 is TGTGCCAGCAGCCCCGCGGCTACAAACTCCTACGAGCAGTACTTC.

The chain combines TRBV7-9 with TRBJ2-5; a weak D match, TRBD2 (5 bases). The J call may be mistaken, given a closer DNA end match to TRBJ2-7. This CDR3 contains 12 residues. Germline loops: CDR1 SEHNR, CDR2 FQNEAQ (reference sequence). As DNA, the CDR3 is TGTGCCAGCAGCCCCCCGGGATCCGAGCAGTACTTC. Residues: CASSPPGSEQYF.

Remarks on this clone: One junction end disagrees with the germline gene, perhaps due to a read error. Here the CDR3 reads CASSPLSNTGGERFF. CDR3 coding DNA: TGTGCCAGCTCACCACTGAGTAATACGGGAGGCGAGCGGTTCTTC. The chain combines TRBV18 with TRBJ2-1, with TRBD2 matching over 7 bases. This CDR3 has 15 amino acids. Germline values: CDR1 KGHSH, CDR2 LQKENI.

The chain links TRBV7-9 to TRBJ1-1; D may be TRBD1 (6 bases). Trimming took off 6 bases at V and 0 bases at J, with 23 bases between the two ends. There are 18 residues in the CDR3. Looked up from germline, CDR1 is SEHNR and CDR2 is FQNEAQ (reference sequence). CDR3 sequence reads: CASRAKRQDLFMNTEAFF. CDR3 DNA: TGTGCCAGCAGGGCTAAGCGACAGGATCTCTTCATGAACACTGAAGCTTTCTTT.

Remarks on this clone: A read error may account for a junction end that differs from germline. The chain combines TRBV29-1 with TRBJ2-7, with D possibly being TRBD2 (6 bases). This CDR3 is built from 12 residues. CDR1 and CDR2 from the germline V gene are SQVTM and ANQGSEA. The CDR3 bases are TGCAGCGTTGCCGGGAGCGCCTATGAGCAGTACTTC. Translation gives CSVAGSAYEQYF.

The chain links TRBV11-2 to TRBJ2-6; D unresolved. Between the trimmed V and J ends, which lost 5 bases and 2 bases, there was a span of 4 bases. Germline values: CDR1 SGHAT, CDR2 FQNNGV. The CDR3 spans 13 residues. The CDR3 sequence: CASSLPGANVLTF. The CDR3 DNA sequence: TGTGCCAGCAGCCTCCCTGGGGCCAACGTCCTGACTTTC.

This clone was seen more than once but under ten times. This chain connects TRBV4-1 to TRBJ2-7; D may be TRBD1 (5 bases). This CDR3 comprises 16 residues. Germline CDR1 and CDR2: MGHRA and YSYEKL. Between the trimmed V and J ends, which lost 0 bases and 0 bases, there was a span of 12 bases. The CDR3 nucleotides are TGCGCCAGCAGCCAAGATGTAGGGGATAGCTCCTACGAGCAGTACTTC. This sequence encodes CASSQDVGDSSYEQYF.

The gene calls are TRBV5-1 and TRBJ2-2, with 10 bases that match TRBD2. There are 16 residues in the CDR3. The ends lost 2 bases at V and 2 bases at J; junction bases unmatched: 3. Per germline, CDR1 SGHRS and CDR2 YFSETQ. The CDR3: CASSFGLAVNTGELFF. The CDR3 nucleotides are TGCGCCAGCAGCTTTGGACTAGCGGTTAACACCGGGGAGCTGTTTTTT.

The chain links TRBV5-1 to TRBJ1-1; 11 bases are a match to TRBD1. Germline-derived CDR1 and CDR2 are SGHRS and YFSETQ. The junction had 6 bases not matched to a gene; V was cut back by 0 bases and J by 8 bases. CDR3 length equals 15 residues. In nucleotides, the CDR3 is TGCGCCAGCAGCTTGGGGACAGGGGGCAATTCCGAAGCTTTCTTT. Amino acid sequence: CASSLGTGGNSEAFF.

The V gene is TRBV7-8, the J gene TRBJ2-5; TRBD1 agrees at 7 bases. The end of the DNA fits TRBJ2-7 better, so the J call may be wrong. The CDR3 loop spans 12 amino acids. Germline-derived CDR1 and CDR2 are SGHVS and FQNEAQ. The CDR3 DNA is TGTGCCAGCCGGGACAGATCCTACGAGCAGTACTTC. This encodes CASRDRSYEQYF.

This rearrangement joins TRBV19 to TRBJ2-7, with D possibly TRBD2 on 5 matching bases. V lost 4 bases, J lost 0 bases, and 16 bases lay in between. This CDR3 has 16 residues. Per the germline V gene, CDR1 is LNHDA and CDR2 is SQIVND (reference sequence). The CDR3 sequence: CASSTPGGLSSYEQYF. Here the CDR3 DNA reads TGTGCCAGTAGTACCCCCGGAGGCCTAAGCTCCTACGAGCAGTACTTC.

The genes are TRBV19 and TRBJ1-2, with D tentatively TRBD1 (5 bases). With 4 bases removed from V and 8 bases from J, the gap between germline ends came to 23 bases. This CDR3 region has 16 residues. Germline CDR1 is LNHDA and CDR2 is SQIVND (reference sequence). The CDR3 coding sequence is TGTGCCAGTAGTAATCAGAGGGGAGGCCCGGTCAGGGGCTACACCTTC. This translates into CASSNQRGGPVRGYTF.

The gene calls are TRBV5-1 and TRBJ2-7; 7 nucleotides align to TRBD1. There are 15 residues in the CDR3. Germline loops: CDR1 SGHRS, CDR2 YFSETQ. V shed 0 bases and J 2 bases; nucleotides not matched to a gene: 5. CDR3 coding DNA: TGCGCCAGCAGCTTGGCCGCGACAGGGACCTACGAGCAGTACTTC. This encodes CASSLAATGTYEQYF.

The chain is built from TRBV18 and TRBJ1-2; D gene uncertain. In germline, CDR1 is KGHSH, CDR2 LQKENI. The CDR3 runs 14 residues. The V end lost 6 bases, the J end lost 1 base, and 12 bases lay between the germline ends. The CDR3 coding sequence is TGTGCCAGCTCGAGCGGGCGGAATAACTATGGCTACACCTTC. It is translated as CASSSGRNNYGYTF.

J is TRBJ2-3 and V is TRBV7-9; no firm D call. This CDR3 spans 18 amino acids. Trimming took 2 bases from V and 2 from J, leaving 20 bases between them. Looked up from germline, CDR1 is SEHNR and CDR2 is FQNEAQ (reference sequence). In nucleotides, the CDR3 is TGTGCCAGCAGCTTATCTTCTCCGTTCGGTTCCCACACAGATACGCAGTATTTT. It specifies CASSLSSPFGSHTDTQYF. Combining the CDR3 with reference TRBV7-9 and TRBJ2-3 gives the whole variable domain DTGVSQNPRHKITKRGQNVTFRCDPISEHNRLYWYRQTLGQGPEFLTYFQNEAQLEKSRLLSDRFSAERPKGSFSTLEIQRTEQGDSAMYLCASSLSSPFGSHTDTQYFGPGTRLTVL.

The V and J genes are TRBV27 and TRBJ2-3, with 12 bases fitting TRBD2. The V segment lost 5 bases and the J segment 13 bases; nucleotides outside the gene matches: 10. Germline V gives CDR1 MNHEY, CDR2 SMNVEV (reference sequence). The CDR3 totals 14 residues. The CDR3 is CASSPLGLAGTEYF. The CDR3 region has the DNA TGTGCCAGCAGTCCCCTCGGACTAGCGGGAACTGAGTATTTT.